Below, 25 T cell receptor beta chains from the same sample are listed, as sequenced in a study of blood T cell repertoires in COVID-19. The method was immunoSEQ multiplex PCR; TCRdb's version includes in-frame clones alone and lacks a portion of them. In the table there are 130,000 to 150,000 clones, 88% of which are singletons. Sequencing input: peripheral blood. All receptors derive from a human donor in a cohort sampled during active COVID-19.

The chain links TRBV28 to TRBJ1-2; no clear D gene. The CDR3 is 14 residues long. Germline values: CDR1 MDHEN, CDR2 SYDVKM. The V and J ends lost 2 bases and 8 bases respectively, with 15 bases between them. The CDR3 bases are TGTGCCAGCAGTTTAGAGGTAATGGTTCGGGGCTACACCTTC. This gives the protein CASSLEVMVRGYTF.

The chain has TRBV4-1 and TRBJ2-5, with 8 positions matching TRBD2. Germline assignment: CDR1 MGHRA and CDR2 YSYEKL. V was clipped by 1 base and J by 1 base; unmatched bases: 8. The CDR3 has 17 residues. The CDR3 coding sequence is TGCGCCAGCAGCCAAGGTGCCCGGGGGGGGCCCCAAGAGACCCAGTACTTC. It codes for CASSQGARGGPQETQYF.

This clone was detected a few times. The CDR3 loop reads CASSQDWGRGANVLTF. The DNA for the CDR3 is TGCGCCAGCAGCCAAGATTGGGGGCGTGGGGCCAACGTCCTGACTTTC. This chain uses TRBV4-1 with TRBJ2-6, with D tentatively TRBD1 (6 bases). Germline lookup yields CDR1 MGHRA and CDR2 YSYEKL. V shed 0 bases and J shed 3 bases, with 9 bases lying between them. This CDR3 is 16 amino acids long.

This chain links TRBV28 with TRBJ2-3; D is perhaps TRBD2 (6 bases). The germline CDR1 and CDR2 sequences are MDHEN and SYDVKM. V dropped 3 bases and J dropped 4 bases, with 17 bases sitting between them. The CDR3 is 16 residues long. The CDR3 here is CASSFGNGRGADTQYF. The CDR3, as DNA: TGTGCCAGCAGTTTCGGTAACGGGAGAGGGGCAGATACGCAGTATTTT.

The chain is built from TRBV5-4 and TRBJ2-3, with 7 bases identical to TRBD1. With 4 bases clipped from V and 4 bases from J, the junction kept 9 bases outside the gene matches. The CDR3 is 15 residues long. The V gene's germline CDR1 is SGHNT and CDR2 YYREEE (reference sequence). The CDR3 region is CASSTQTGIPDTQYF. In DNA, the CDR3 is TGTGCCAGCAGCACCCAGACAGGGATCCCAGATACGCAGTATTTT.

Here the CDR3 reads CASSPVGTTLTDTQYF. The CDR3 region has the DNA TGCGCCAGCAGCCCAGTCGGGACTACGCTCACAGATACGCAGTATTTT. This sequence joins TRBV4-1 and TRBJ2-3, with 7 bases aligning to TRBD2. This CDR3 has 16 residues. The V gene end was trimmed by 4 bases and the J gene end by 2 bases; junction bases not matched to a gene: 9. Germline assignment: CDR1 MGHRA and CDR2 YSYEKL.

This clone occurred a few times. The chain combines TRBV29-1 with TRBJ1-1; D is unresolved. Germline loops: CDR1 SQVTM, CDR2 ANQGSEA. V lost 3 bases and J 2 bases, leaving 4 bases between the germline ends. This CDR3 contains 11 residues. As DNA, the CDR3 is TGCAGCGTTGACGTTAACACTGAAGCTTTCTTT. Translated: CSVDVNTEAFF. The full variable domain, in which reference TRBV29-1 and TRBJ1-1 provide the parts outside the CDR3, is SAVISQKPSRDICQRGTSLTIQCQVDSQVTMMFWYRQQPGQSLTLIATANQGSEATYESGFVIDKFPISRPNLTFSTLTVSNMSPEDSSIYLCSVDVNTEAFFGQGTRLTVV.

V usage is TRBV28 and J usage is TRBJ1-5; 11 bases align to TRBD1. With 1 base clipped from V and 6 bases from J, the junction kept 5 bases outside the gene matches. Looked up from germline, CDR1 is MDHEN and CDR2 is SYDVKM. The CDR3 extends over 16 amino acids. CDR3 sequence reads: CASSLFGQGAIQPQHF. CDR3 DNA: TGTGCCAGCAGTTTATTTGGACAGGGGGCGATTCAGCCCCAGCATTTT.

The chain joins TRBV18 to TRBJ2-7; a possible D gene is TRBD2 (6 bases). V lost 5 bases, J lost 0 bases, and 11 bases lay in between. The CDR3 has 14 residues. Germline assignment: CDR1 KGHSH and CDR2 LQKENI. The CDR3, as DNA: TGTGCCAGCTCAGAAGGACTAAACTCCTACGAGCAGTACTTC. Its translation is CASSEGLNSYEQYF.

The chain combines TRBV13 with TRBJ1-2, with D perhaps TRBD1 (5 bases). V dropped 1 base and J dropped 4 bases, with 7 bases sitting between them. From germline, CDR1 is PRHDT and CDR2 FYEKMQ (reference sequence). This CDR3 has 13 residues. The CDR3 spells CASSLEQAYGYTF. The CDR3 bases are TGTGCCAGCAGCTTAGAACAGGCCTATGGCTACACCTTC. The variable domain in full, completed from reference TRBV13 and TRBJ1-2, reads AAGVIQSPRHLIKEKRETATLKCYPIPRHDTVYWYQQGPGQDPQFLISFYEKMQSDKGSIPDRFSAQQFSDYHSELNMSSLELGDSALYFCASSLEQAYGYTFGSGTRLTVV.

J is TRBJ2-5 and V is TRBV6-2 or TRBV6-3, with 8 bases lining up with TRBD2. V was clipped by 4 bases and J by 5 bases; unmatched bases: 9. Germline loops: CDR1 MNHEY, CDR2 SVGEGT. The CDR3 runs 15 residues. The CDR3 spells CASSSRTGGGETQYF. The CDR3 DNA sequence: TGTGCCAGCAGTTCGCGGACTGGCGGGGGGGAGACCCAGTACTTC.

V and J are TRBV5-1 and TRBJ2-1; TRBD2 matches 7 bases. Trimming removed 4 bases from V and 10 bases from J; junction bases left unmatched: 2. CDR3 length equals 11 residues. Per the germline V gene, CDR1 is SGHRS and CDR2 is YFSETQ. The CDR3 DNA reads as TGCGCCAGCAGCCTGGGACTAGAGCAGTTCTTC. This gives the protein CASSLGLEQFF.

The gene calls are TRBV24-1 and TRBJ2-2, with 7 bases identical to TRBD2. The CDR3 runs 15 residues. The germline V gene encodes CDR1 KGHDR and CDR2 SFDVKD. The J segment lost 5 bases and the V segment lost 4 bases, leaving 6 bases of the junction unmatched. The CDR3 DNA reads TGTGCCACCAGTGACGCAAGGACTAGAACCGGGGAGCTGTTTTTT. Encoded protein: CATSDARTRTGELFF.

The chain combines TRBV4-3 with TRBJ1-1, with TRBD1 matching over 7 bases. The CDR3 spans 15 residues. The V segment lost 4 bases and the J segment 3 bases; nucleotides outside the gene matches: 8. CDR1 and CDR2 (germline): LGHNA, YSLEER. CDR3 sequence reads: CASSRDRVPYTEAFF. CDR3 nucleotides: TGCGCCAGCAGCCGTGACAGGGTCCCGTACACTGAAGCTTTCTTT.

This chain links TRBV29-1 with TRBJ2-1, with D possibly matching TRBD2 (7 bases). CDR1 and CDR2 (germline): SQVTM, ANQGSEA. Trimming took 6 bases from V and 8 from J, leaving 17 bases between them. The CDR3 is 13 residues long. The CDR3 sequence is CSVVVGGAYEQFF. The CDR3 DNA sequence: TGCAGCGTCGTCGTGGGGGGGGCGTATGAGCAGTTCTTC.

In DNA form, the CDR3 reads TGTGCCAGCAGCCAAGATTATACAGGGGTTCGCTATGGCTACACCTTC. Translated: CASSQDYTGVRYGYTF. The chain employs TRBV4-2 and TRBJ1-2; 7 nucleotides line up with TRBD1. Germline V CDR1 and CDR2: LGHNA, YNFKEQ. The CDR3 is 16 amino acids. J lost 4 bases, V lost 0 bases, and 8 bases had no gene match.

The rearrangement links TRBV19 to TRBJ2-4; the match to TRBD1 covers 10 bases. CDR1 LNHDA and CDR2 SQIVND come from the germline V gene (reference sequence). The V and J ends lost 3 bases and 6 bases, in that order; junction bases with no gene match: 5. The CDR3 has 15 residues. The chain's CDR3 is CASSMRTGGGNIQYF. DNA for the CDR3: TGTGCCAGTAGTATGCGGACAGGGGGAGGAAACATTCAGTACTTC. The whole variable domain, remainder taken from reference TRBV19 and TRBJ2-4, is DGGITQSPKYLFRKEGQNVTLSCEQNLNHDAMYWYRQDPGQGLRLIYYSQIVNDFQKGDIAEGYSVSREKKESFPLTVTSAQKNPTAFYLCASSMRTGGGNIQYFGAGTRLSVL.

The chain joins TRBV14 to TRBJ2-2, with 7 bases fitting TRBD2. The CDR3 length is 19 residues. Trimming took 0 bases from V and 1 from J; bases not matched to a gene: 11. Per germline, CDR1 SGHDN and CDR2 FVKESK. This chain's CDR3 is CASSQERGLRIRNTGELFF. In nucleotides, the CDR3 is TGTGCCAGCAGCCAAGAGAGGGGACTAAGGATCCGGAACACCGGGGAGCTGTTTTTT.

The J gene is TRBJ2-2, the V gene TRBV6-5, with D perhaps matching TRBD1 (5 bases). The CDR3 loop spans 16 amino acids. Germline V gene data show CDR1 as MNHEY and CDR2 as SVGAGI. V gave up 0 bases and J gave up 5 bases, with 13 bases separating them. CDR3 sequence reads: CASSYSARVRTGELFF. CDR3 DNA sequence: TGTGCCAGCAGTTACTCGGCCAGGGTTCGGACCGGGGAGCTGTTTTTT.

The chain links TRBV2 to TRBJ1-4, with no clear D. Trimming pared 5 bases from V and 1 base from J, leaving 8 bases between. Germline lookup yields CDR1 SNHLY and CDR2 FYNNEI. This CDR3 has 14 residues. CDR3 in amino acids: CASSRRETNEKLFF. The CDR3 nucleotides read TGTGCCAGCAGTAGGAGGGAAACTAATGAAAAACTGTTTTTT.

This clone has just a few counts. V is TRBV29-1 and J is TRBJ2-1; 8 nucleotides align to TRBD1. The V segment lost 4 bases and the J segment 4 bases; nucleotides outside the gene matches: 6. The length of the CDR3 is 14 residues. Looked up from germline, CDR1 is SQVTM and CDR2 is ANQGSEA. The CDR3 loop reads CSVGGRGLYNEQFF. The CDR3, as DNA: TGCAGCGTTGGCGGCAGGGGGCTTTACAATGAGCAGTTCTTC.

The chain has TRBV6-5 and TRBJ1-5; D perhaps matches TRBD1 (5 bases). This CDR3 has 13 residues. Germline V gene data show CDR1 as MNHEY and CDR2 as SVGAGI. With 2 bases removed from V and 4 bases from J, the gap between germline ends came to 6 bases. CDR3 amino acids: CASSYRGNQPQHF. The CDR3, as DNA: TGTGCCAGCAGTTACAGGGGAAATCAGCCCCAGCATTTT.

The chain employs TRBV2 and TRBJ2-7; 12 bases are a match to TRBD2. With V trimmed by 6 bases and J by 3 bases, 9 bases remained unmatched. The CDR3 is 16 residues long. From germline, CDR1 is SNHLY and CDR2 FYNNEI. The CDR3: CASRPGLAGAGYEQYF. The CDR3 region has the DNA TGTGCCAGCAGACCGGGACTAGCGGGCGCGGGCTACGAGCAGTACTTC.

The chain has TRBV19 and TRBJ2-5, with D possibly being TRBD2 (5 bases). This CDR3 contains 13 residues. Germline V gene data show CDR1 as LNHDA and CDR2 as SQIVND (reference sequence). Trimming removed 3 bases at V and 5 bases at J, with 10 bases between. CDR3 coding DNA: TGTGCCAGTAGTATGCTCGGGGAGGAGACCCAGTACTTC. Translation gives CASSMLGEETQYF.

The chain carries TRBV6-2 or TRBV6-3 and TRBJ2-3; D unclear. The V end was cut by 2 bases, the J end by 0 bases, with 6 bases between. CDR1 MNHEY and CDR2 SVGEGT come from the germline V gene. This CDR3 is 14 amino acids long. As DNA, the CDR3 is TGTGCCAGCAGTTACGGTCGGAGCACAGATACGCAGTATTTT. As protein: CASSYGRSTDTQYF.